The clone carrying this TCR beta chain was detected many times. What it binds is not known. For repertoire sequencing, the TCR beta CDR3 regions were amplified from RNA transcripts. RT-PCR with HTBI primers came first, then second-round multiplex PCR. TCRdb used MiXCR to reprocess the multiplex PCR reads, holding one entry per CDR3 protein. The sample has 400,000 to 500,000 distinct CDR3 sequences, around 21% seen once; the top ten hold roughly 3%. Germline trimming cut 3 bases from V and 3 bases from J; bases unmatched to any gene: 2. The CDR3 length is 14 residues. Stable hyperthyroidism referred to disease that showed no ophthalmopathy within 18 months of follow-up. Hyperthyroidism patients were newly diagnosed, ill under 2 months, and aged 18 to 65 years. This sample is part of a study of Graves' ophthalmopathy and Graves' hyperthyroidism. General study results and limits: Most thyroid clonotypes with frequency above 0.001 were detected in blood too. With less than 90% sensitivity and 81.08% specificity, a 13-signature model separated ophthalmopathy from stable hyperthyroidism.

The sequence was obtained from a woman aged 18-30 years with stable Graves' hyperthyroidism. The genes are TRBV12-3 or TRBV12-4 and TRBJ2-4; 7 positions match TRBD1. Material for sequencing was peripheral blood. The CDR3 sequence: CASSFWTGKNIQYF. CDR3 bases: TGTGCCAGCAGTTTTTGGACAGGCAAAAACATTCAGTACTTC.